The 21 T cell receptor beta chains in this list originate from one sample, sequenced in a study of control samples from healthy donors and cancer patients. Sequencing used immunoSEQ multiplex PCR; TCRdb keeps in-frame clones, though not all of them. The sample totals about 200,000 clones. Sequencing was carried out using blood. These receptors were collected from a woman aged 25 to 45 in good health.

The chain has TRBV4-1 and TRBJ2-1; D is perhaps TRBD2 (7 bases). The germline V gene encodes CDR1 MGHRA and CDR2 YSYEKL. This CDR3 comprises 15 residues. The germline V and J ends were trimmed by 4 bases and 6 bases, with 16 bases remaining between them. DNA for the CDR3: TGCGCCAGCAGCCGCACGGGGGGCTTCGTCAATGAGCAGTTCTTC. Amino acid sequence: CASSRTGGFVNEQFF.

The CDR3 sequence: CASSGSQGTGGQETQYF. The DNA of the CDR3 is TGTGCCAGCAGTGGGTCCCAAGGGACAGGGGGCCAAGAGACCCAGTACTTC. The rearrangement joins TRBV2 to TRBJ2-5, with 11 bases that match TRBD1. Looked up from germline, CDR1 is SNHLY and CDR2 is FYNNEI. V shed 4 bases and J 1 base; nucleotides not matched to a gene: 8. The CDR3 is 17 residues long.

The chain is built from TRBV18 and TRBJ1-6; D uncertain. In germline, CDR1 is KGHSH, CDR2 LQKENI. V was trimmed by 3 bases and J by 10 bases, leaving 10 bases between them. The CDR3 loop spans 13 amino acids. This chain's CDR3 is CASSPGNASPLHF. Here the CDR3 DNA reads TGTGCCAGCTCACCCGGGAATGCGTCACCCCTCCACTTT.

The chain is built from TRBV28 and TRBJ2-2; D uncertain. Between the trimmed V and J ends, which lost 4 bases and 6 bases, there was a span of 12 bases. Germline-derived CDR1 and CDR2 are MDHEN and SYDVKM. The CDR3 is 14 residues long. The CDR3 DNA reads TGTGCCAGCAGTTCGGGTCTAGTCTCCGGGGAGCTGTTTTTT. This gives the protein CASSSGLVSGELFF. Full variable domain (missing parts from reference TRBV28 and TRBJ2-2): DVKVTQSSRYLVKRTGEKVFLECVQDMDHENMFWYRQDPGLGLRLIYFSYDVKMKEKGDIPEGYSVSREKKERFSLILESASTNQTSMYLCASSSGLVSGELFFGEGSRLTVL.

This chain joins TRBV28 and TRBJ2-7; 7 bases are a match to TRBD2. V lost 6 bases to trimming and J lost 7 bases; unmatched junction nucleotides: 6. The germline V gene has CDR1 MDHEN and CDR2 SYDVKM. This CDR3 is 12 amino acids long. The CDR3 nucleotides are TGTGCCAGCAGCAGCGGGGTTCGGGAGCAGTACTTC. Its protein product is CASSSGVREQYF.

The chain uses TRBV6-5 and TRBJ1-2, with a tentative D call TRBD1 (5 bases). Germline values: CDR1 MNHEY, CDR2 SVGAGI. The CDR3 consists of 16 residues. Between the trimmed V and J ends, which lost 0 bases and 10 bases, there was a span of 21 bases. In nucleotides, the CDR3 is TGTGCCAGCAGTTACTCGTTTAGTGTGACAGCTTCCTCCTACACCTTC. Its translation is CASSYSFSVTASSYTF.

The chain joins TRBV9 to TRBJ2-7; D remains ambiguous. Germline V gene lookup returns CDR1 SGDLS and CDR2 YYNGEE. The CDR3 totals 14 residues. With 6 bases removed from V and 5 bases from J, the gap between germline ends came to 18 bases. The chain's CDR3 is CASTPQDAGDEQYF. DNA of the CDR3: TGTGCCAGCACTCCCCAGGACGCCGGAGACGAGCAGTACTTC.

The chain combines TRBV11-3 with TRBJ2-3; D might be TRBD2 (5 bases). CDR1 is SGHNT, CDR2 YENEEA, per germline. The V end was cut by 3 bases, the J end by 3 bases, with 7 bases between. CDR3 size: 13 residues. CDR3 coding DNA: TGTGCCAGCAGCTTGTCGGGGACAGATACGCAGTATTTT. The encoded protein is CASSLSGTDTQYF.

The J gene is TRBJ2-1, the V gene TRBV9; TRBD2 agrees at 11 bases. CDR1 is SGDLS and CDR2 is YYNGEE in the germline V gene. CDR3 length: 15 residues. The trim removed 1 base at V and 7 bases at J, leaving 4 bases unmatched. The CDR3 nucleotides are TGTGCCAGCAGCGTATGGGGGACTAGCGGTAATGAGCAGTTCTTC. Translated, it gives CASSVWGTSGNEQFF.

The chain joins TRBV29-1 to TRBJ1-2, with 7 bases identical to TRBD1. CDR3 length: 12 amino acids. The trim removed 4 bases at V and 7 bases at J, leaving 6 bases unmatched. Germline-derived CDR1 and CDR2 are SQVTM and ANQGSEA. The CDR3 region is CSVAPGQTGYTF. The DNA of the CDR3 is TGCAGCGTTGCTCCGGGACAGACTGGCTACACCTTC.

J is TRBJ1-6 and V is TRBV6-4; the D is unclear. Germline V lookup: CDR1 MRHNA, CDR2 SNTAGT. With 2 bases removed from V and 7 bases from J, the gap between germline ends came to 6 bases. The CDR3 totals 13 residues. The CDR3 DNA reads as TGTGCCAGCAGTGACGGTAGCAATTCACCCCTCCACTTT. Protein sequence: CASSDGSNSPLHF.

J is TRBJ2-7 and V is TRBV6-5; 9 nucleotides line up with TRBD2. V lost 1 base to trimming and J lost 4 bases; unmatched junction nucleotides: 2. In germline, CDR1 is MNHEY, CDR2 SVGAGI. This CDR3 is 14 amino acids long. CDR3 protein: CASSYWRGGYEQYF. The CDR3 nucleotides read TGTGCCAGCAGTTACTGGCGGGGGGGATACGAGCAGTACTTC.

V usage is TRBV6-6 and J usage is TRBJ2-5; unclear D gene. The CDR3 extends over 14 amino acids. Germline CDR1 MNHNY, CDR2 SVGAGI (reference sequence). V was clipped by 0 bases and J by 2 bases, with 7 bases between them. The CDR3 loop reads CASSYSRGQETQYF. In nucleotides, the CDR3 is TGTGCCAGCAGTTACTCGCGCGGTCAAGAGACCCAGTACTTC.

A word on this clone: This same CDR3 is encoded by further DNA sequences in the sample. This chain uses TRBV6-1 with TRBJ2-3, with 9 nucleotides matching TRBD2. CDR1 and CDR2 from the germline V gene are MNHNS and SASEGT. The CDR3 sequence is 16 residues long. V lost 0 bases and J lost 11; bases outside the gene matches: 12. The CDR3 loop reads CASSEAEGSGGYKQYF. The CDR3, as DNA: TGTGCCAGCAGTGAAGCGGAGGGAAGCGGGGGGTATAAGCAGTATTTT.

The chain uses TRBV7-9 and TRBJ1-5; 7 nucleotides line up with TRBD1. The length of the CDR3 is 18 residues. V was clipped by 0 bases and J by 0 bases; unmatched bases: 8. Germline V gene sequence: CDR1 SEHNR, CDR2 FQNEAQ (reference sequence). In nucleotides, the CDR3 is TGTGCCAGCAGCTTAGCGCCGGGACAGACCCATAGCAATCAGCCCCAGCATTTT. It codes for CASSLAPGQTHSNQPQHF.

This rearrangement joins TRBV5-5 to TRBJ1-3, with 9 positions matching TRBD1. In germline, CDR1 is SGHKS, CDR2 YYEKEE (reference sequence). After removal of 5 bases from V and 0 bases from J, the junction contained 12 bases not matched to a gene. The CDR3 has 18 amino acids. CDR3: CASRRGQGFSSSGNTIYF. For the CDR3, the DNA is TGTGCCAGCAGGAGGGGACAGGGATTTTCGAGCTCTGGAAACACCATATATTTT. Variable domain in full (rest from reference TRBV5-5 and TRBJ1-3): DAGVTQSPTHLIKTRGQQVTLRCSPISGHKSVSWYQQVLGQGPQFIFQYYEKEERGRGNFPDRFSARQFPNYSSELNVNALLLGDSALYLCASRRGQGFSSSGNTIYFGEGSWLTVV.

This chain links TRBV5-1 with TRBJ1-1, with TRBD1 identical over 7 bases. This CDR3 has 15 residues. From germline, CDR1 is SGHRS and CDR2 YFSETQ. Trimming at V came to 6 bases and at J to 0 bases, leaving 8 bases not matched to a gene. This CDR3 reads CASKRQGAMNTEAFF. The CDR3 nucleotides are TGCGCCAGCAAGAGACAGGGCGCCATGAACACTGAAGCTTTCTTT.

Of note for this clone: Other DNA variants within this sample encode the same CDR3. The chain's CDR3 is CASSGQGSSGNTIYF. The CDR3 DNA reads as TGTGCCAGCAGTGGACAGGGGAGCTCTGGAAACACCATATATTTT. The V and J genes are TRBV9 and TRBJ1-3, with 9 bases identical to TRBD1. CDR3 size: 15 residues. CDR1 SGDLS and CDR2 YYNGEE come from the germline V gene. The V and J ends lost 5 bases and 0 bases, in that order; junction bases with no gene match: 3.

The V call is TRBV15, the J call TRBJ1-2; the match to TRBD1 covers 7 bases. The CDR3 has 13 amino acids. Losses at the gene ends were 0 bases for V and 8 bases for J; bases not matched to a gene: 3. Germline-derived CDR1 and CDR2 are LNHNV and YYDKDF (reference sequence). The CDR3 DNA reads as TGTGCCACCAGCAGAGAGGGACAGTTCGGCTACACCTTC. It yields the protein CATSREGQFGYTF.

To note about this clone: The junction does not match germline at one end; this may be a read error. The CDR3 region has the DNA TGTGCCAGCAGTCTAGCTGACAATGAGCAGTTCTTC. As protein: CASSLADNEQFF. V and J are TRBV12-3 or TRBV12-4 and TRBJ2-1, with a tentative D call TRBD2 (5 bases). This CDR3 is 12 amino acids long.

The genes are TRBV10-3 and TRBJ2-2, with a weak D call TRBD1 (5 bases). The length of the CDR3 is 15 residues. V was cut by 0 bases and J by 6 bases, with 11 bases left in between. Germline loops: CDR1 ENHRY, CDR2 SYGVKD. CDR3 residues: CAISESAGKPGELFF. As DNA, the CDR3 is TGTGCCATCAGTGAGTCGGCAGGGAAACCCGGGGAGCTGTTTTTT.